This T cell receptor (beta chain) derives from a study of CD8 T cells in Susac syndrome. Findings of the study overall: Susac CD8+ clonal expansion peaked in TEMRA cells and active patients.

Random hexamers were used to reverse transcribe the RNA input (about 0.5 to 1 ug). The authors amplified TCR beta CDR3 across 54 Vbeta and 13 Jbeta using immunoSEQ multiplex PCR. TCRdb re-called the immunoSEQ multiplex PCR reads through MiXCR, storing one row per CDR3 protein. Of 120,000 or so distinct CDR3 sequences in the sample, around 94% were seen once. On this clonotype itself: Its antigen is not known.

This CDR3 contains 15 residues. Germline values: CDR1 SGHNT, CDR2 YYREEE (reference sequence). V lost 0 bases to trimming and J lost 2 bases, with 12 bases between them. The chain has TRBV5-4 and TRBJ2-7; D gene uncertain. The receptor comes from a human donor with Susac syndrome. Sequences were obtained from CD8+ T cells from PBMCs. CDR3 protein: CASSLDGFNAYEQYF. The CDR3 coding sequence is TGTGCCAGCAGCTTGGATGGTTTCAACGCCTACGAGCAGTACTTC.